The rows below give T cell receptor beta chains drawn from one sample of a study of blood T cell repertoires in COVID-19. Clones were read by immunoSEQ multiplex PCR, and TCRdb kept only the in-frame ones, dropping some. The data show about 140,000 clones, with 86% seen just once and 8.2% held by the top ten. Sequencing was performed on peripheral blood. Receptor source: an older woman with acute or convalescent COVID-19. The CDR3 runs from the conserved cysteine through the conserved F or W. A D gene is named only where the DNA matches it firmly. For some rows the clone size is stated as once, few or many, or as a class when expanded; others skip it.

D: NA; V: TRBV15; J: TRBJ2-2; size: few; CDR3: CATSRDGSYTGELFF; DNA: TGTGCCACCAGCAGAGATGGCAGTTACACCGGGGAGCTGTTTTTT
D: NA; V: TRBV7-3; J: TRBJ1-2; size: NA; CDR3: CASSFSPGTLEGYTF; DNA: TGTGCCAGCAGCTTTAGCCCAGGGACTTTGGAGGGCTACACCTTC
D: NA; V: TRBV18; J: TRBJ1-6; size: NA; CDR3: CASHRVHSPLHF; DNA: TGTGCCAGCCACAGGGTACATTCACCCCTCCACTTT
D: NA; V: TRBV28; J: TRBJ2-1; size: NA; CDR3: CASSFRGAYNEQFF; DNA: TGTGCCAGCAGTTTTCGGGGGGCGTACAATGAGCAGTTCTTC
D: NA; V: TRBV7-2; J: TRBJ1-5; size: NA; CDR3: CASSFWELEPQHF; DNA: TGTGCCAGCAGCTTCTGGGAGTTGGAGCCCCAGCATTTT
D: NA; V: TRBV4-2; J: TRBJ2-7; size: NA; CDR3: CASSMGTSYYEQYF; DNA: TGTGCCAGCAGTATGGGGACATCTTATTACGAGCAGTACTTC
D: TRBD2; V: TRBV30; J: TRBJ2-7; size: NA; CDR3: CAWSELAALWSGEQYF; DNA: TGTGCCTGGAGTGAGCTAGCGGCCCTTTGGTCGGGTGAGCAGTACTTC
D: NA; V: TRBV3-1/TRBV3-2; J: TRBJ2-3; size: NA; CDR3: CASSRGTDTQYF; DNA: TGTGCCAGCAGTCGAGGCACAGATACGCAGTATTTT
D: NA; V: TRBV30; J: TRBJ1-1; size: NA; CDR3: CASGSAGWATEAFF; DNA: TGTGCCTCGGGGTCGGCGGGATGGGCTACTGAAGCTTTCTTT
D: NA; V: TRBV9; J: TRBJ1-1; size: NA; CDR3: CASSVEQGDTEAFF; DNA: TGTGCCAGCAGCGTAGAACAGGGAGACACTGAAGCTTTCTTT
D: TRBD2; V: TRBV4-1; J: TRBJ2-2; size: few; CDR3: CASSQDSAGANTGELFF; DNA: TGCGCCAGCAGCCAAGATTCAGCGGGGGCCAACACCGGGGAGCTGTTTTTT
D: TRBD2; V: TRBV5-8; J: TRBJ2-2; size: NA; CDR3: CASAIRRGGHGELFF; DNA: TGTGCCAGCGCCATACGGCGGGGGGGCCACGGGGAGCTGTTTTTT
D: TRBD2; V: TRBV5-4; J: TRBJ2-5; size: NA; CDR3: CASSVIAGGQETQYF; DNA: TGTGCCAGCAGCGTAATAGCGGGGGGGCAGGAGACCCAGTACTTC
D: NA; V: TRBV4-2; J: TRBJ2-1; size: NA; CDR3: CASSQVPLAGDRYNEQFF; DNA: TGTGCCAGCAGCCAAGTCCCCCTCGCGGGGGACAGGTACAATGAGCAGTTCTTC
D: TRBD1; V: TRBV5-1; J: TRBJ1-2; size: NA; CDR3: CASSPGTGGPYGYTF; DNA: TGCGCCAGCAGCCCCGGGACAGGGGGACCCTATGGCTACACCTTC
D: TRBD2; V: TRBV5-6; J: TRBJ2-5; size: NA; CDR3: CASSLRGPRLAGVQETQYF; DNA: TGTGCCAGCAGCTTGCGGGGCCCCCGACTAGCGGGGGTCCAAGAGACCCAGTACTTC
D: TRBD1; V: TRBV6-5; J: TRBJ1-5; size: few; CDR3: CASGRQGSNQPQHF; DNA: TGTGCCAGCGGGAGACAGGGAAGCAATCAGCCCCAGCATTTT
D: TRBD1; V: TRBV24-1; J: TRBJ2-3; size: NA; CDR3: CATSDSTGVADTQYF; DNA: TGTGCCACCAGTGATTCGACAGGGGTGGCAGATACGCAGTATTTT
D: TRBD1; V: TRBV6-5; J: TRBJ2-2; size: NA; CDR3: CASSKQTGRTGELFF; DNA: TGTGCCAGCAGTAAACAGACAGGGCGCACCGGGGAGCTGTTTTTT
D: NA; V: TRBV12-3/TRBV12-4; J: TRBJ2-5; size: NA; CDR3: CASSLTAQETQYF; DNA: TGTGCCAGCAGTCTAACCGCTCAAGAGACCCAGTACTTC
D: TRBD2; V: TRBV7-6; J: TRBJ2-3; size: NA; CDR3: CASSIVGGVGTDTQYF; DNA: TGTGCCAGCAGCATAGTGGGGGGGGTTGGCACAGATACGCAGTATTTT
D: NA; V: TRBV30; J: TRBJ1-3; size: NA; CDR3: CAWSDGVGSSGNTIYF; DNA: TGTGCCTGGAGTGACGGGGTCGGCAGCTCTGGAAACACCATATATTTT
D: TRBD1; V: TRBV6-5; J: TRBJ2-1; size: once; CDR3: CASSPPGGPSNEQFF; DNA: TGTGCCAGCAGCCCCCCAGGGGGCCCCTCGAATGAGCAGTTCTTC
D: NA; V: TRBV6-5; J: TRBJ1-2; size: NA; CDR3: CASSYSRAFGNYGYTF; DNA: TGTGCCAGCAGTTACTCGAGGGCCTTTGGGAACTATGGCTACACCTTC
D: NA; V: TRBV5-1; J: TRBJ1-3; size: NA; CDR3: CASWRICGGCGNTIYF; DNA: TGCGCCAGCTGGCGGATATGTGGGGGGTGTGGAAACACCATATATTTT
D: NA; V: TRBV7-9; J: TRBJ1-1; size: few; CDR3: CASSLEGDTEAFF; DNA: TGTGCCAGCAGCTTAGAGGGGGACACTGAAGCTTTCTTT
D: NA; V: TRBV21-1; J: TRBJ2-7; size: NA; CDR3: CASSNVGPLFYEQYF; DNA: TGTGCCAGCAGCAACGTGGGCCCTCTATTCTACGAGCAGTACTTC
D: NA; V: TRBV28; J: TRBJ1-2; size: NA; CDR3: CASSLVSQGRYGYTF; DNA: TGTGCCAGCAGTTTAGTATCACAGGGTCGGTATGGCTACACCTTC
D: NA; V: TRBV11-3; J: TRBJ2-6; size: NA; CDR3: CASSPLGGMGANVLTF; DNA: TGTGCCAGCAGCCCTCTGGGGGGTATGGGAGCCAACGTCCTGACTTTC
D: TRBD2; V: TRBV9; J: TRBJ2-7; size: NA; CDR3: CASSVGSGGASEQYF; DNA: TGTGCCAGCAGCGTAGGGTCCGGGGGGGCTTCCGAGCAGTACTTC
D: TRBD1; V: TRBV2; J: TRBJ1-4; size: once; CDR3: CASRPPIADWTGSNEKLFF; DNA: TGTGCCAGCAGACCACCAATCGCGGACTGGACAGGGTCAAATGAAAAACTGTTTTTT
D: TRBD1; V: TRBV5-1; J: TRBJ1-2; size: NA; CDR3: CASMHNPGQQYGYTF; DNA: TGCGCCAGCATGCACAACCCGGGACAGCAATATGGCTACACCTTC
D: NA; V: TRBV25-1; J: TRBJ2-6; size: NA; CDR3: CATNGVGANVLTF; DNA: TGTGCCACCAATGGAGTTGGGGCCAACGTCCTGACTTTC
D: NA; V: TRBV12-3/TRBV12-4; J: TRBJ2-7; size: once; CDR3: CASSLGRVYEQYF; DNA: TGTGCCAGCAGTTTAGGGAGAGTCTACGAGCAGTACTTC
D: TRBD1; V: TRBV3-1/TRBV3-2; J: TRBJ1-2; size: NA; CDR3: CASSQGTGLSGRTF; DNA: TGTGCCAGCAGCCAAGGGACAGGGCTTTCGGGAAGAACCTTC
D: TRBD1; V: TRBV11-3; J: TRBJ1-3; size: NA; CDR3: CASSILTGAGNTIYF; DNA: TGTGCCAGCAGCATATTGACAGGGGCTGGAAACACCATATATTTT
D: TRBD1; V: TRBV11-3; J: TRBJ2-1; size: NA; CDR3: CASSLMGQSYNEQFF; DNA: TGTGCCAGCAGCTTAATGGGACAGTCCTACAATGAGCAGTTCTTC
D: NA; V: TRBV28; J: TRBJ2-7; size: NA; CDR3: CASGNRAREQYF; DNA: TGTGCCAGCGGAAACAGGGCTAGAGAGCAGTACTTC
D: TRBD1; V: TRBV4-1; J: TRBJ2-1; size: NA; CDR3: CASSQEDRFDKFF; DNA: TGCGCCAGCAGCCAAGAGGACAGGTTCGATAAGTTCTTC
D: NA; V: TRBV24-1; J: TRBJ1-1; size: NA; CDR3: CATSDSRSWTEAFF; DNA: TGTGCCACCAGTGATTCCCGCAGTTGGACTGAAGCTTTCTTT
D: NA; V: TRBV5-1; J: TRBJ1-6; size: NA; CDR3: CASSLLLRGGDSPLHF; DNA: TGCGCCAGCAGCTTGCTCCTACGGGGTGGGGATTCACCCCTCCACTTT
D: NA; V: TRBV28; J: TRBJ2-7; size: few; CDR3: CASEGVAYEQYF; DNA: TGTGCCAGCGAAGGGGTCGCCTACGAGCAGTACTTC
D: NA; V: TRBV27; J: TRBJ1-5; size: NA; CDR3: CASNTGGSSNQPQHF; DNA: TGTGCCAGCAACACAGGAGGGTCAAGCAATCAGCCCCAGCATTTT
D: TRBD1; V: TRBV2; J: TRBJ2-7; size: NA; CDR3: CARGQGGAYEQYF; DNA: TGTGCCAGAGGACAGGGGGGGGCCTACGAGCAGTACTTC
D: TRBD2; V: TRBV7-9; J: TRBJ2-2; size: NA; CDR3: CASSLVPLAGDTGELFF; DNA: TGTGCCAGCAGCTTAGTACCCCTAGCGGGGGACACCGGGGAGCTGTTTTTT
D: NA; V: TRBV11-3; J: TRBJ2-2; size: NA; CDR3: CASSSRVGDTGELFF; DNA: TGTGCCAGCAGCTCCCGGGTAGGGGACACCGGGGAGCTGTTTTTT
D: TRBD1; V: TRBV4-1; J: TRBJ1-2; size: once; CDR3: CASSQAGTAYGYTF; DNA: TGCGCCAGCAGCCAGGCCGGGACAGCCTATGGCTACACCTTC
D: TRBD2; V: TRBV6-4; J: TRBJ2-1; size: NA; CDR3: CASSELAGVTEQFF; DNA: TGTGCCAGCAGTGAACTAGCGGGGGTCACGGAGCAGTTCTTC
D: TRBD2; V: TRBV7-6; J: TRBJ2-5; size: NA; CDR3: CASRSRLAGVEETQYF; DNA: TGTGCCAGCAGGTCTCGACTAGCGGGGGTGGAAGAGACCCAGTACTTC
D: NA; V: TRBV5-6; J: TRBJ1-1; size: NA; CDR3: CASSLGAVSGTEAFF; DNA: TGTGCCAGCAGCTTGGGGGCAGTGAGCGGCACTGAAGCTTTCTTT
D: TRBD2; V: TRBV5-1; J: TRBJ2-3; size: NA; CDR3: CASKLAGARDTQYF; DNA: TGCGCCAGCAAGCTAGCGGGGGCCAGGGATACGCAGTATTTT
D: TRBD2; V: TRBV5-1; J: TRBJ2-3; size: NA; CDR3: CASSEGLAGGSDTQYF; DNA: TGCGCCAGCAGCGAAGGACTAGCGGGGGGTTCAGATACGCAGTATTTT
D: TRBD2; V: TRBV19; J: TRBJ2-1; size: NA; CDR3: CASSRVSGGMSSYNEQFF; DNA: TGTGCCAGTAGTAGAGTTAGCGGGGGGATGAGCTCCTACAATGAGCAGTTCTTC
D: NA; V: TRBV12-3/TRBV12-4; J: TRBJ2-7; size: NA; CDR3: CASKRRRAYEQYF; DNA: TGTGCCAGCAAGAGACGACGGGCCTACGAGCAGTACTTC
D: NA; V: TRBV4-2; J: TRBJ2-7; size: medium-sized; CDR3: CASSQDWGGASEQYF; DNA: TGTGCCAGCAGCCAAGATTGGGGGGGGGCATCCGAGCAGTACTTC
D: NA; V: TRBV4-1; J: TRBJ1-2; size: NA; CDR3: CASTPVITNYGYTF; DNA: TGCGCCAGCACCCCGGTCATAACTAACTATGGCTACACCTTC
D: NA; V: TRBV5-4; J: TRBJ2-1; size: NA; CDR3: CASRPGQSNYNEQFF; DNA: TGTGCCAGCAGACCCGGACAAAGTAACTACAATGAGCAGTTCTTC
D: TRBD1; V: TRBV23-1; J: TRBJ1-4; size: NA; CDR3: CASRPPGQGRVGGPRLFF; DNA: TGCGCCAGCAGACCTCCGGGACAGGGTCGGGTCGGCGGCCCCCGACTGTTTTTT
D: NA; V: TRBV10-3; J: TRBJ1-5; size: NA; CDR3: CAIRDSLNQPQHF; DNA: TGTGCCATCAGGGACAGCCTCAATCAGCCCCAGCATTTT